These 15 T cell receptor beta chains came from one sample sequenced in a study of CXCR3-negative and CXCR3-positive naive CD8 T cells. Study-level points and caveats: TRB CDR3s of CXCR3-positive naive cells were more hydrophobic than those of CXCR3-negative naive cells.

The TRB libraries of cDNA were built by UMI-labeled 5' RACE. One entry per CDR3 protein, without DNA, is what TCRdb gives after re-calling the 5' RACE reads. There are about 85,000 distinct CDR3 sequences in the sample, with 0.75% to 0.95% held by the top ten. For these receptors, no antigen is known. Sequencing was performed on naive CXCR3+ CD8+ T cells from blood. Subset here: CD45RO-CCR7+CD27+CD95- naive CD8+ T cells expressing CXCR3 (TNR3+). These receptors were taken from a human donor in good health. Some clones in this sample may be carry-over from other donors' samples.

The V gene is TRBV20-1, the J gene TRBJ1-1; the D call of TRBD1 rests on TCRdb alone, since no DNA is present to check it. Germline values: CDR1 DFQATT, CDR2 SNEGSKA (reference sequence). The CDR3 loop spans 13 amino acids. The CDR3 sequence: CSAHDRVNTEAFF.

J is TRBJ2-3 and V is TRBV29-1; TCRdb lists TRBD2, though no DNA is available to test this call. The CDR3 sequence is 14 residues long. From germline, CDR1 is SQVTM and CDR2 ANQGSEA. This chain's CDR3 is CSVDRTSNPDTQYF.

This chain connects TRBV15 to TRBJ2-3; the TCRdb D gene call, TRBD2, has no DNA to confirm it. Germline V CDR1 and CDR2: LNHNV, YYDKDF (reference sequence). The CDR3 extends over 15 amino acids. The CDR3 sequence: CATSRSGGPTDTQYF.

This rearrangement joins TRBV15 to TRBJ2-3. This CDR3 contains 16 residues. Per germline, CDR1 LNHNV and CDR2 YYDKDF (reference sequence). CDR3 protein: CATSKELADTTDTQYF.

The chain joins TRBV27 to TRBJ2-3; TCRdb designates TRBD2, a call that cannot be tested without DNA. The CDR3 totals 17 residues. Germline V gene data show CDR1 as MNHEY and CDR2 as SMNVEV (reference sequence). CDR3 sequence reads: CASRLRASGDVGDTQYF.

The chain combines TRBV15 with TRBJ2-7; no DNA is available, so the TRBD2 call from TCRdb remains unchecked. Germline V gives CDR1 LNHNV, CDR2 YYDKDF (reference sequence). The CDR3 has 13 amino acids. CDR3 protein: CATRGGRSYEQYF.

The CDR3 sequence: CSATGKVAYEQYF. The chain uses TRBV29-1 and TRBJ2-7; TCRdb's D gene call, TRBD1, goes unchecked for lack of DNA. This CDR3 spans 13 amino acids. Germline values: CDR1 SQVTM, CDR2 ANQGSEA.

The V and J genes are TRBV20-1 and TRBJ2-2; TCRdb outputs TRBD1, but without DNA this stays unchecked. Germline CDR1 DFQATT, CDR2 SNEGSKA (reference sequence). This CDR3 region has 12 residues. This CDR3 reads CSYRAYAGELFF.

This rearrangement joins TRBV27 to TRBJ2-5; checking the TCRdb D call of TRBD1 is not possible without DNA. This CDR3 is built from 15 residues. Germline V lookup: CDR1 MNHEY, CDR2 SMNVEV (reference sequence). The CDR3 loop is CGSSSHWDGDETQYF.

J is TRBJ2-2 and V is TRBV6-5. Germline V gives CDR1 MNHEY, CDR2 SVGAGI. The length of the CDR3 is 13 residues. Here the CDR3 reads CASSSGLSGELFF.

The V call is TRBV2, the J call TRBJ2-3; TCRdb proposes TRBD2, but this gene call is untestable without DNA. The CDR3 loop spans 15 amino acids. Germline CDR1 is SNHLY and CDR2 is FYNNEI. CDR3 sequence reads: CASSEGTSGPDTQYF.

This sequence joins TRBV7-9 and TRBJ1-1; absent DNA, TCRdb's TRBD1 call cannot be checked. The CDR3 extends over 15 amino acids. CDR1 is SEHNR and CDR2 is FQNEAQ in the germline V gene (reference sequence). CDR3 protein: CASSDTGTGSLEAFF.

The V and J genes are TRBV27 and TRBJ2-3; the D gene TCRdb calls, TRBD1, cannot be checked with no DNA. This CDR3 region has 14 residues. Per the germline V gene, CDR1 is MNHEY and CDR2 is SMNVEV (reference sequence). The CDR3 sequence is CASSSPGALSTQYF.

The V call is TRBV28, the J call TRBJ1-5; checking the TCRdb D call of TRBD1 is not possible without DNA. Germline V gene data show CDR1 as MDHEN and CDR2 as SYDVKM. The CDR3 runs 14 residues. The CDR3 sequence is CASSLTSGRQPQHF. The whole variable domain, filled in from reference TRBV28 and TRBJ1-5, reads DVKVTQSSRYLVKRTGEKVFLECVQDMDHENMFWYRQDPGLGLRLIYFSYDVKMKEKGDIPEGYSVSREKKERFSLILESASTNQTSMYLCASSLTSGRQPQHFGDGTRLSIL.

This chain connects TRBV14 to TRBJ2-7; TCRdb designates TRBD2, a call that cannot be tested without DNA. Germline values: CDR1 SGHDN, CDR2 FVKESK. The CDR3 contains 13 residues. The CDR3 is CASSHSLSYEQYF.